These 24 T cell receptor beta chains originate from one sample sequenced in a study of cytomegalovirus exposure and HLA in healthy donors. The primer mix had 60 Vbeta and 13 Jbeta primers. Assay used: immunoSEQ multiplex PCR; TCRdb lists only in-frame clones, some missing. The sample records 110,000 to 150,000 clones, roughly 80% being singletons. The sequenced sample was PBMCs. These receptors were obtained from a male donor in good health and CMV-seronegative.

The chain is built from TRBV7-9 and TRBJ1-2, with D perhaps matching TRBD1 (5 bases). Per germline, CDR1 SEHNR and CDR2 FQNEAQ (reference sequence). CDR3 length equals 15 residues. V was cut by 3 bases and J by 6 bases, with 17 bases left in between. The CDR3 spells CASSFSASGGDGYTF. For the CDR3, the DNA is TGTGCCAGCAGCTTCTCGGCTTCTGGAGGGGATGGCTACACCTTC.

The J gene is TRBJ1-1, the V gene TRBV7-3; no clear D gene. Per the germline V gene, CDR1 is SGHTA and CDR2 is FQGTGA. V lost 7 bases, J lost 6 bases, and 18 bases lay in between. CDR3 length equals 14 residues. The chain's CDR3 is CASKLRAGVAEAFF. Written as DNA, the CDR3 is TGTGCCAGCAAGTTGAGGGCCGGGGTGGCTGAAGCTTTCTTT.

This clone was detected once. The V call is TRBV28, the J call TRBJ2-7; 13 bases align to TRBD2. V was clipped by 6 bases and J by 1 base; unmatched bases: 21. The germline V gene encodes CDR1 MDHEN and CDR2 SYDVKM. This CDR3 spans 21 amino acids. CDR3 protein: CASRTDLGLAGAGFGSYEQYF. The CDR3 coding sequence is TGTGCCAGCAGAACCGACCTCGGACTAGCGGGAGCGGGTTTTGGATCCTACGAGCAGTACTTC.

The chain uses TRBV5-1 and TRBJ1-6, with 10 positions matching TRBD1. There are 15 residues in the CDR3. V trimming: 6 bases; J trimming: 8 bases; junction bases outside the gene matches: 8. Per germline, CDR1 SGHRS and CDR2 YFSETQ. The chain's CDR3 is CASTARTGGDSPLHF. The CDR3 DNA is TGCGCCAGCACCGCCAGGACAGGGGGTGATTCACCCCTCCACTTT. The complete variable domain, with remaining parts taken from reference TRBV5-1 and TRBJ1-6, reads KAGVTQTPRYLIKTRGQQVTLSCSPISGHRSVSWYQQTPGQGLQFLFEYFSETQRNKGNFPGRFSGRQFSNSRSEMNVSTLELGDSALYLCASTARTGGDSPLHFGNGTRLTVT.

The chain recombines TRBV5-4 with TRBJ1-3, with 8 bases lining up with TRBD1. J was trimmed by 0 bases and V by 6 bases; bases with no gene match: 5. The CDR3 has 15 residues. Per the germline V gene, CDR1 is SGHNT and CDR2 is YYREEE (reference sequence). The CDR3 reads CASTIDRGSGNTIYF. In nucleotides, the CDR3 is TGTGCCAGCACCATTGACAGGGGCTCTGGAAACACCATATATTTT.

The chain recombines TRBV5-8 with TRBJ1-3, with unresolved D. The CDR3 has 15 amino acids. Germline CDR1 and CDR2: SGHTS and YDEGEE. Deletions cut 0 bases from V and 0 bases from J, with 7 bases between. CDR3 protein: CASSLGSYSGNTIYF. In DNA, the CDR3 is TGTGCCAGCAGCTTGGGATCCTACTCTGGAAACACCATATATTTT.

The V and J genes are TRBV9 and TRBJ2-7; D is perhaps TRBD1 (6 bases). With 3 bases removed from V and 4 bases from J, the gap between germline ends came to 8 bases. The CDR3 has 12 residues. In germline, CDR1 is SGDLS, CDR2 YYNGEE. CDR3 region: CASSEGEYEQYF. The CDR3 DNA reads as TGTGCCAGCAGCGAGGGGGAATACGAGCAGTACTTC.

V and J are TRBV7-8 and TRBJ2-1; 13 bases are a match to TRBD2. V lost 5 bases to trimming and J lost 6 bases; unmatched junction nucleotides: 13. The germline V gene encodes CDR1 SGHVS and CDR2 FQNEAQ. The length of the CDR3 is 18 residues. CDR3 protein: CASSAQGLAGDPGNEQFF. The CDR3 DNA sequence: TGTGCCAGCAGCGCCCAAGGACTAGCGGGGGACCCCGGCAATGAGCAGTTCTTC.

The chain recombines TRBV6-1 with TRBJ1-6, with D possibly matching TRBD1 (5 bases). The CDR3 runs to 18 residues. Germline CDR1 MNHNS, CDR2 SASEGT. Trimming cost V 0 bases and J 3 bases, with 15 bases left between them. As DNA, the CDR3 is TGTGCCAGCAGTGAAGCGGCCTGGGCAGGGTACTATAATTCACCCCTCCACTTT. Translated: CASSEAAWAGYYNSPLHF.

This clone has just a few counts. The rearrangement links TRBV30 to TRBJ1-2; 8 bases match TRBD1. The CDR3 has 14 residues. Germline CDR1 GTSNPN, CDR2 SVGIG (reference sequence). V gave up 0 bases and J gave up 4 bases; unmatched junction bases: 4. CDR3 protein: CAWSVGQGAYGYTF. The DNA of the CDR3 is TGTGCCTGGAGTGTAGGACAGGGAGCCTATGGCTACACCTTC. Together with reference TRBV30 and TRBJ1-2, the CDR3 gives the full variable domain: SQTIHQWPATLVQPVGSPLSLECTVEGTSNPNLYWYRQAAGRGLQLLFYSVGIGQISSEVPQNLSASRPQDRQFILSSKKLLLSDSGFYLCAWSVGQGAYGYTFGSGTRLTVV.

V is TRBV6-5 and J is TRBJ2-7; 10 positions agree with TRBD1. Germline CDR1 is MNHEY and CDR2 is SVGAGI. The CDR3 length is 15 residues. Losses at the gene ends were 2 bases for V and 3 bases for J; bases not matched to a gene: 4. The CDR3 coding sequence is TGTGCCAGCAGTTACGGGGGACAGGGGCTCTACGAGCAGTACTTC. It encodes CASSYGGQGLYEQYF.

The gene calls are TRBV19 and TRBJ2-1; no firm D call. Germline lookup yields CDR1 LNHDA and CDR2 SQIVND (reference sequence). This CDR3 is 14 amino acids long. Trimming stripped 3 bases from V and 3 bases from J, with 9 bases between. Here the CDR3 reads CASSIAEIYNEQFF. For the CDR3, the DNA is TGTGCCAGTAGTATTGCGGAGATCTACAATGAGCAGTTCTTC. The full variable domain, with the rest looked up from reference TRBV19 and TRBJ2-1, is DGGITQSPKYLFRKEGQNVTLSCEQNLNHDAMYWYRQDPGQGLRLIYYSQIVNDFQKGDIAEGYSVSREKKESFPLTVTSAQKNPTAFYLCASSIAEIYNEQFFGPGTRLTVL.

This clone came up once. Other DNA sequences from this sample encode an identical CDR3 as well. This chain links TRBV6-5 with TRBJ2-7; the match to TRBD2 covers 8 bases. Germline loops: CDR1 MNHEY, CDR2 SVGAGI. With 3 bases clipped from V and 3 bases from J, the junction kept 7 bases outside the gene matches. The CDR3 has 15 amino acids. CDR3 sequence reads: CASSYGLARNYEQYF. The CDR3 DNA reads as TGTGCCAGCAGTTATGGACTAGCCCGAAACTACGAGCAGTACTTC.

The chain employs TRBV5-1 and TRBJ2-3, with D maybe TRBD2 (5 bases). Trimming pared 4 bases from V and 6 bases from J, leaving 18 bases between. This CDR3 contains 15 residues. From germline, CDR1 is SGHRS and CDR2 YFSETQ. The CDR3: CASSPISARADTQYF. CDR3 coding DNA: TGCGCCAGCAGCCCCATTTCAGCGAGGGCGGATACGCAGTATTTT.

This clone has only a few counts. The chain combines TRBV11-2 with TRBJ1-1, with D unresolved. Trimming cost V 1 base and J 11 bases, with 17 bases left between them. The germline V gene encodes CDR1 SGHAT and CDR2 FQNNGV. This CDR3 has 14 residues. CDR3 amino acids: CASSLVLPPLRAFF. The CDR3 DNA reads TGTGCCAGCAGCTTAGTACTCCCCCCTCTCAGGGCTTTCTTT.

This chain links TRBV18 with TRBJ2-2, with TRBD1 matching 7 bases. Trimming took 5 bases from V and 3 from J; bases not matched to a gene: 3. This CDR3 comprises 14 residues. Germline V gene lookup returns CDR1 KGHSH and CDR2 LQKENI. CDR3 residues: CASSNRGDTGELFF. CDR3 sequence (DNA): TGTGCCAGCTCAAACAGGGGAGACACCGGGGAGCTGTTTTTT.

CDR3 residues: CASSLQGLAGGTDTQYF. The CDR3, as DNA: TGTGCCAGCAGCTTGCAAGGACTAGCGGGGGGCACAGATACGCAGTATTTT. The chain is built from TRBV7-2 and TRBJ2-3; TRBD2 aligns across 13 bases. Germline V gives CDR1 SGHTA, CDR2 FQGNSA. With V trimmed by 3 bases and J by 1 base, 4 bases remained unmatched. The CDR3 covers 17 residues.

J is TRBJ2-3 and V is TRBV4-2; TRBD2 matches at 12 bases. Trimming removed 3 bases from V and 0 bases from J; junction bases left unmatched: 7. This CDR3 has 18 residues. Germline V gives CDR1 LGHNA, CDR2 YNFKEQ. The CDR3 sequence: CASSHGTSGYSSTDTQYF. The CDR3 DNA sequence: TGTGCCAGCAGCCACGGGACTAGCGGGTACTCTAGCACAGATACGCAGTATTTT.

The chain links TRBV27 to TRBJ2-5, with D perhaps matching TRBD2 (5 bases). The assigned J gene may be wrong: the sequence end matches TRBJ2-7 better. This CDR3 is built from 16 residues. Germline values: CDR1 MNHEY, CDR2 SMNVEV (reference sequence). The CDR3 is CASSLYKTISSYEQYF. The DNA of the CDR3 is TGTGCCAGCAGTTTATATAAGACTATCAGCTCCTACGAGCAGTACTTC.

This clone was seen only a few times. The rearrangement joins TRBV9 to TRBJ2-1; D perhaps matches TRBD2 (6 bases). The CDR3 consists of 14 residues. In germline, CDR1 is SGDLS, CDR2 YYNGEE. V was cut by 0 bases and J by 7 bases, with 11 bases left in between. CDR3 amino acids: CASSVERSGNEQFF. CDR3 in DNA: TGTGCCAGCAGCGTAGAGCGGAGCGGGAATGAGCAGTTCTTC.

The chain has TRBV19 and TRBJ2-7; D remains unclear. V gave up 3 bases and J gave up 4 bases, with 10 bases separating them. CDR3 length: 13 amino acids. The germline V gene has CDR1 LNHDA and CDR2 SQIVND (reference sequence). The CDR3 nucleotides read TGTGCCAGTAGTATGGCAGGCCGTTACGAGCAGTACTTC. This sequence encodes CASSMAGRYEQYF.

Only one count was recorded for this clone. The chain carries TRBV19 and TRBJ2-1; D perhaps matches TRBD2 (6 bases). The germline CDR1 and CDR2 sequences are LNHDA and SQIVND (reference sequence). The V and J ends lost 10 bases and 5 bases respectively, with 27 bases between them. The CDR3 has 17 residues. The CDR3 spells CATRAGVGDLPNNEQFF. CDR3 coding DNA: TGTGCCACAAGAGCGGGCGTTGGAGACCTTCCCAACAATGAGCAGTTCTTC.

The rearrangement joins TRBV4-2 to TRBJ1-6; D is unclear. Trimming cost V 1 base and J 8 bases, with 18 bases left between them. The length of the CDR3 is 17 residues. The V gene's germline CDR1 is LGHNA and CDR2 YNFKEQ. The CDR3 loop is CASSQAKGGRADSPLHF. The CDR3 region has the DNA TGTGCCAGCAGCCAAGCAAAGGGAGGGAGGGCGGATTCACCCCTCCACTTT.

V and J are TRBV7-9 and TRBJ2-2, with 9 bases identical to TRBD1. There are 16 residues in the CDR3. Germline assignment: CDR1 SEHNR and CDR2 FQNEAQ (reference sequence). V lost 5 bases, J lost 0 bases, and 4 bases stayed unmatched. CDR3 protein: CASSADRGANTGELFF. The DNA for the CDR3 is TGTGCCAGCAGCGCGGACAGGGGCGCGAACACCGGGGAGCTGTTTTTT.